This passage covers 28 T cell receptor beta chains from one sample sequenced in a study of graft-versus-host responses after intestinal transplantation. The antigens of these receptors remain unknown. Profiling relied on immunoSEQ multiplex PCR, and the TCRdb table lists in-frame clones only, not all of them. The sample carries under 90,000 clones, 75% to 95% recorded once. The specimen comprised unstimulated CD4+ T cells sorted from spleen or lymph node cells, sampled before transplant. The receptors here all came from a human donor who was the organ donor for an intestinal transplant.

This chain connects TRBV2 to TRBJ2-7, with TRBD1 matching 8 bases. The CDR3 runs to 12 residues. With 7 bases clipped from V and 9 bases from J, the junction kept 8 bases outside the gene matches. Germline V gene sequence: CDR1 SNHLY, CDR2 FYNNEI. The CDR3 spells CASTGQGGLQYF. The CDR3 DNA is TGTGCCAGCACCGGACAGGGAGGTCTGCAGTACTTC.

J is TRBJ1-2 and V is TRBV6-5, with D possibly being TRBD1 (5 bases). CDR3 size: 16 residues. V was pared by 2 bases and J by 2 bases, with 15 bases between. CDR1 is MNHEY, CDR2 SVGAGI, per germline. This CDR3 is CASSYQLQTANYGYTF. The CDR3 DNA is TGTGCCAGCAGTTACCAACTCCAGACAGCGAACTATGGCTACACCTTC.

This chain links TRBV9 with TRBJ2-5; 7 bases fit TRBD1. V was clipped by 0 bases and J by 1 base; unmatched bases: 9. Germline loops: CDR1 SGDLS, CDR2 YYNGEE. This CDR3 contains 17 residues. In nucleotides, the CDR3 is TGTGCCAGCAGCGTAGGTAGGTTGGACAGGACCCAAGAGACCCAGTACTTC. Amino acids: CASSVGRLDRTQETQYF. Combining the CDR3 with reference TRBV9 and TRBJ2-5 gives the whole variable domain DSGVTQTPKHLITATGQRVTLRCSPRSGDLSVYWYQQSLDQGLQFLIQYYNGEERAKGNILERFSAQQFPDLHSELNLSSLELGDSALYFCASSVGRLDRTQETQYFGPGTRLLVL.

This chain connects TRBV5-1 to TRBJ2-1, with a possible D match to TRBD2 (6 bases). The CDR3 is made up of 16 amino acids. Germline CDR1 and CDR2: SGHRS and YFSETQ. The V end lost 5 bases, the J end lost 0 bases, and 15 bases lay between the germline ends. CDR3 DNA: TGCGCCAGCAGTCCACGAGTGCGGGACTCCTACAATGAGCAGTTCTTC. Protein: CASSPRVRDSYNEQFF.

In nucleotides, the CDR3 is TGTGCCAGTAGTACGGGACAGATTATGAACACTGAAGCTTTCTTT. Translation gives CASSTGQIMNTEAFF. The gene calls are TRBV19 and TRBJ1-1; 7 bases fit TRBD1. Trimming took 4 bases from V and 0 from J; bases not matched to a gene: 5. The CDR3 totals 15 residues. CDR1 is LNHDA, CDR2 SQIVND, per germline (reference sequence).

The CDR3 coding sequence is TGTGCCAGCAGCTCACTTCTGGGACTAGTCACAGATACGCAGTATTTT. Encoded protein: CASSSLLGLVTDTQYF. This rearrangement joins TRBV7-9 to TRBJ2-3; 8 nucleotides match TRBD2. This CDR3 region has 16 residues. The germline V gene has CDR1 SEHNR and CDR2 FQNEAQ (reference sequence). The V gene end was trimmed by 4 bases and the J gene end by 2 bases; junction bases not matched to a gene: 8.

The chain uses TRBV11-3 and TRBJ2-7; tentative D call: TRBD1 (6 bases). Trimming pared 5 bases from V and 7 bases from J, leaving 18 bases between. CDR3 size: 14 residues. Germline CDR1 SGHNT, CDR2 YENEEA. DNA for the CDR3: TGTGCCAGCAGCCAGAACAGGGTTTTAGGGGAGCAGTACTTC. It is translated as CASSQNRVLGEQYF.

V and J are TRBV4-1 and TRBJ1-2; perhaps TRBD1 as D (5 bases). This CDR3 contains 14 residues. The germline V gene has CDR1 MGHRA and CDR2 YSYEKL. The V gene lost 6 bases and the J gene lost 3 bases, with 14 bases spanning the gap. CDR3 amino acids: CASSLAGEDYGYTF. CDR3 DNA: TGCGCCAGCAGTTTAGCGGGGGAAGACTATGGCTACACCTTC.

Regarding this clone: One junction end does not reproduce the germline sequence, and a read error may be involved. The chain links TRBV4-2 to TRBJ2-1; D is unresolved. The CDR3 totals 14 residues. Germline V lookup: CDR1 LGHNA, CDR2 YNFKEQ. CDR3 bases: TGTGCCAGCAGCCAAGATATTAGGCCCGGAGTCGGAGTCTTC. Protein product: CASSQDIRPGVGVF.

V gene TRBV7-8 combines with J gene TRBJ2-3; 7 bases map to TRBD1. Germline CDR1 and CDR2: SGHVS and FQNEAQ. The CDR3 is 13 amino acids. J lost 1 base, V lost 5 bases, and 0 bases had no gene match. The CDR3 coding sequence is TGTGCCAGCAGCGGACAGGGCACAGATACGCAGTATTTT. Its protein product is CASSGQGTDTQYF.

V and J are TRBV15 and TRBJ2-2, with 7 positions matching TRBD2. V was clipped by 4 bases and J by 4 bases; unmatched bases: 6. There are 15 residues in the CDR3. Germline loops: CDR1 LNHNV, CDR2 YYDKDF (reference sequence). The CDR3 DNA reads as TGTGCCACCAGCAATTTCGGGGGGATCACCGGGGAGCTGTTTTTT. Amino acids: CATSNFGGITGELFF. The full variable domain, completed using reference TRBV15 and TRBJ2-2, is DAMVIQNPRYQVTQFGKPVTLSCSQTLNHNVMYWYQQKSSQAPKLLFHYYDKDFNNEADTPDNFQSRRPNTSFCFLDIRSPGLGDTAMYLCATSNFGGITGELFFGEGSRLTVL.

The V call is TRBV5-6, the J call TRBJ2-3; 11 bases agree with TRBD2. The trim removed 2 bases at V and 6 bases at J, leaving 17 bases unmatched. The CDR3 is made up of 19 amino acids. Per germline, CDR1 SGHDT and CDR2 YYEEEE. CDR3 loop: CASSFAGLAGTSFWDTQYF. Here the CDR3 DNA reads TGTGCCAGCAGCTTCGCCGGACTAGCGGGTACCAGTTTCTGGGATACGCAGTATTTT.

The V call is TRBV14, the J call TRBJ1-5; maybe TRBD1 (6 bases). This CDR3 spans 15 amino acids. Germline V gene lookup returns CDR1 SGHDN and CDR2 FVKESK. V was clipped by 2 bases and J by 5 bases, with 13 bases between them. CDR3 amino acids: CASSQHREGDQPQHF. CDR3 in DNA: TGTGCCAGCAGCCAACACAGGGAGGGGGATCAGCCCCAGCATTTT. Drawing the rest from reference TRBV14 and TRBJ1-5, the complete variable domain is EAGVTQFPSHSVIEKGQTVTLRCDPISGHDNLYWYRRVMGKEIKFLLHFVKESKQDESGMPNNRFLAERTGGTYSTLKVQPAELEDSGVYFCASSQHREGDQPQHFGDGTRLSIL.

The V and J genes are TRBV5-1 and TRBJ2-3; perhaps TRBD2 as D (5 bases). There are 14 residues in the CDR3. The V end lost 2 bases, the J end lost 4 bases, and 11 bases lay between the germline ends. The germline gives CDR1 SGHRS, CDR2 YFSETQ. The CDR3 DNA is TGCGCCAGCAGCTTAGATAGCGTGCCAGATACGCAGTATTTT. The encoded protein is CASSLDSVPDTQYF.

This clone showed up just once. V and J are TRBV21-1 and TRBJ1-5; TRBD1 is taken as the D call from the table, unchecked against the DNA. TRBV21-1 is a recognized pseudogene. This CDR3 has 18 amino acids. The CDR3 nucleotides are TGTGCCAGCAGCAAAGGACTTTCAGGGTGTAATGGCAATCAGCCCCAGCATTTT. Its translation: CASSKGLSGCNGNQPQHF.

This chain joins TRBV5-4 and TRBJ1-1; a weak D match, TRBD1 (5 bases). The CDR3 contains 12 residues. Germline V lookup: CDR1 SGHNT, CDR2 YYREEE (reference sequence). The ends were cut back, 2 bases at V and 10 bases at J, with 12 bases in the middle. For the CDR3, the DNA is TGTGCCAGCAGCTTTTTGGGGCTAGGAGCTTTCTTT. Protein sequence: CASSFLGLGAFF.

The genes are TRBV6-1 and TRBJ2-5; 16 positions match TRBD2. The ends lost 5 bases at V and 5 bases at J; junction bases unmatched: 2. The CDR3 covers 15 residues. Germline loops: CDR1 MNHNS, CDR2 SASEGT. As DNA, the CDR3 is TGTGCCAGCAGTTCGGGACTAGCGGGAGGGGAGACCCAGTACTTC. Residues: CASSSGLAGGETQYF.

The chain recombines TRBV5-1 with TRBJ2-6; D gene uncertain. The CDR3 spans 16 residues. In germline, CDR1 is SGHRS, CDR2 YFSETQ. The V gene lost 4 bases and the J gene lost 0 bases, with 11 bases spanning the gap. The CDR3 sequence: CASSTRHSSGANVLTF. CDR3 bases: TGCGCCAGCAGCACGAGACATTCCTCTGGGGCCAACGTCCTGACTTTC.

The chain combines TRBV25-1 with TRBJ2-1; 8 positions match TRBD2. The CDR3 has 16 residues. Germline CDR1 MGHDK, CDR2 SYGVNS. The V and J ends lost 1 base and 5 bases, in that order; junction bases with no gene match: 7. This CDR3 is CASSEFPGLGNNEQFF. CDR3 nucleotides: TGTGCCAGCAGTGAATTTCCGGGACTAGGTAACAATGAGCAGTTCTTC.

CDR3 loop: CASSNSGRLPNEQFF. In nucleotides, the CDR3 is TGTGCCAGCAGCAATAGCGGGAGGCTTCCCAATGAGCAGTTCTTC. This sequence joins TRBV7-3 and TRBJ2-1; 10 bases are shared with TRBD2. CDR3 length: 15 amino acids. The germline gives CDR1 SGHTA, CDR2 FQGTGA. V shed 5 bases, J shed 6 bases, and the junction held 7 bases outside the gene matches.

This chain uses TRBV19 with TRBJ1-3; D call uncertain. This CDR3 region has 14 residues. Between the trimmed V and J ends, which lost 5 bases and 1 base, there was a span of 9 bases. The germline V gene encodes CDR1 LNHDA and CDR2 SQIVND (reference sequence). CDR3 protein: CASSRSTSGNTIYF. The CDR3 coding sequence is TGTGCCAGTAGTCGGTCCACTTCTGGAAACACCATATATTTT.

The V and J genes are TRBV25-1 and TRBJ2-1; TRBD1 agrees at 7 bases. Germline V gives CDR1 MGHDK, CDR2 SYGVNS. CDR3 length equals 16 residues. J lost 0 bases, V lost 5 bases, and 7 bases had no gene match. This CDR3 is CASSSRDSGSYNEQFF. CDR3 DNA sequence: TGTGCCAGCAGTAGTCGGGACAGTGGCTCCTACAATGAGCAGTTCTTC.

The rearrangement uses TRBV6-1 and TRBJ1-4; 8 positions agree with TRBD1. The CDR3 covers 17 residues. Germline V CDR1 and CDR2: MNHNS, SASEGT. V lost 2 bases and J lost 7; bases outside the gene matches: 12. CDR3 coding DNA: TGTGCCAGCAGTGAATTTGGGCAGGGGGCTCAGGGTGAAAAACTGTTTTTT. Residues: CASSEFGQGAQGEKLFF.

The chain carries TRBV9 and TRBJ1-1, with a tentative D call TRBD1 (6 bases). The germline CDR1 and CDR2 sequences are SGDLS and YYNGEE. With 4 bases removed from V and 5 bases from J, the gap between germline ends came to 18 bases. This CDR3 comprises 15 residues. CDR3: CASSSGDLLETEAFF. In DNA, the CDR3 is TGTGCCAGCAGCTCAGGGGATTTGTTGGAGACTGAAGCTTTCTTT.

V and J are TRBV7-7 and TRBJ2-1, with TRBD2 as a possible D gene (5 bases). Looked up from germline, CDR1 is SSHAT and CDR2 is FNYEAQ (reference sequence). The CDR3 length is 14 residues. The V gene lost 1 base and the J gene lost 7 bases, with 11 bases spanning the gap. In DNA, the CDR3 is TGTGCCAGCAGCTTAGAGGCTAGCTCTAATGAGCAGTTCTTC. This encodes CASSLEASSNEQFF.

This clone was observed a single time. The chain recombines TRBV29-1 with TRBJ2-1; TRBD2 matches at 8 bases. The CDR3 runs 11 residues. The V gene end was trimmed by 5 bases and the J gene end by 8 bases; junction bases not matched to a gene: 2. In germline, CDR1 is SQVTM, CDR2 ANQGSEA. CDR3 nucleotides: TGCAGCGTTCACGGGGGGGATGAGCAGTTCTTC. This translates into CSVHGGDEQFF.

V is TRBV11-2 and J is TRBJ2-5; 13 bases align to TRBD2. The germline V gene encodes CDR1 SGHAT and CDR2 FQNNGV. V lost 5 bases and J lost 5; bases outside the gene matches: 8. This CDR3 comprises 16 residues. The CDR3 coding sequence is TGTGCCAGCAGCCCCACTAGCGGGGGGGCCCGGGAGACCCAGTACTTC. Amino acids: CASSPTSGGARETQYF.

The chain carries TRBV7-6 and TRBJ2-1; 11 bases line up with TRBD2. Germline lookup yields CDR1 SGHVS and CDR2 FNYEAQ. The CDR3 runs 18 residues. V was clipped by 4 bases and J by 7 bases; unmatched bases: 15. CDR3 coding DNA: TGTGCCAGCAGCTCCGCTCAATTTAGCGGGGGGGCCCTTAATGAGCAGTTCTTC. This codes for CASSSAQFSGGALNEQFF.